This T cell receptor beta chain was sequenced during a study of cytomegalovirus exposure and HLA in healthy donors. About the study: The Caucasian-associated ancestry cluster held roughly 81% of some 420 genotyped donors.

Primers included in the PCR were 60 Vbeta and 13 Jbeta primers. Authors' processing steps: A follow-up analysis tallied 86 million or so unique TCR beta chains, roughly 11 million shared. The assay was immunoSEQ multiplex PCR, and TCRdb's table has in-frame clones only and misses some. V, J and clone size are taken as reported in that table, and D and trimming were inferred from the DNA itself. This table holds approximately 45,000 clones. Between the trimmed V and J ends, which lost 0 bases and 4 bases, there was a span of 17 bases. CDR1 and CDR2 (germline): SGHDT, YYEEEE. The CDR3 runs 16 residues. It was healthy bone marrow donors who served as donors. Donors sampled were nominally healthy, though unrecorded immune exposures were likely.

The gene calls are TRBV5-6 and TRBJ2-7; possible D gene TRBD2, 7 bases. This clonotype was obtained from a male donor in good health and CMV-seronegative. Sequencing input: PBMCs. The CDR3 reads CASSLVGASGKYEQYF. DNA for the CDR3: TGTGCCAGCAGCTTGGTGGGGGCTAGCGGTAAATACGAGCAGTACTTC.